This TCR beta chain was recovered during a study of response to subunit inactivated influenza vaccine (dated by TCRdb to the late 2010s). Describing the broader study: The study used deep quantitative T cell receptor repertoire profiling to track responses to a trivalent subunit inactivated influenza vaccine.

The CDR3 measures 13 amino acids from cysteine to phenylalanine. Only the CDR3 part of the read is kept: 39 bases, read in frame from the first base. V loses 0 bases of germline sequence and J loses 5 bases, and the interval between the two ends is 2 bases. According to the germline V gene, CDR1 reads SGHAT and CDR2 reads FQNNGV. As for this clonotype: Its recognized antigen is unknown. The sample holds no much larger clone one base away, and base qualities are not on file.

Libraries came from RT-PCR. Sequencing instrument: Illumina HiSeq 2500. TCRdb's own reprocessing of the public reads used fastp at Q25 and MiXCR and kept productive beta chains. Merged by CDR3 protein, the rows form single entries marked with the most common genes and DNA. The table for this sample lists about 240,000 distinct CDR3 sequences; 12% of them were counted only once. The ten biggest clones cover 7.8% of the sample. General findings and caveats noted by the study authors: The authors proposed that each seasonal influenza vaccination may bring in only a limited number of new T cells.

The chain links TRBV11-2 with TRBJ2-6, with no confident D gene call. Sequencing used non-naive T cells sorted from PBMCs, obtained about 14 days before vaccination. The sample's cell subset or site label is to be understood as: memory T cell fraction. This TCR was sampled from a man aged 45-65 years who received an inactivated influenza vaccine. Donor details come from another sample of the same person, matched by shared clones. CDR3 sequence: CASSLERANVLTF. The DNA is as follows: TGTGCCAGCAGCTTAGAGAGGGCCAACGTCCTGACTTTC.